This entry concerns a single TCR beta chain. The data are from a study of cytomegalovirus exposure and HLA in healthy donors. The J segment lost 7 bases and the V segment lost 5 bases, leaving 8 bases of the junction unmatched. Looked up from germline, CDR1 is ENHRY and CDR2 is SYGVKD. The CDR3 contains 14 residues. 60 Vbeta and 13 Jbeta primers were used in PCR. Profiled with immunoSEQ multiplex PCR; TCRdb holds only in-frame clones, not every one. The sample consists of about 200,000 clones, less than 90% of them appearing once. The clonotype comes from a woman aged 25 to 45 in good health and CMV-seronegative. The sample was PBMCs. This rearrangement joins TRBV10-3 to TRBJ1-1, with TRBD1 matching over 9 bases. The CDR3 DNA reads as TGTGCCATCAGTCCGGGACAGGGACTTAATGAAGCTTTCTTT. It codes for CAISPGQGLNEAFF.